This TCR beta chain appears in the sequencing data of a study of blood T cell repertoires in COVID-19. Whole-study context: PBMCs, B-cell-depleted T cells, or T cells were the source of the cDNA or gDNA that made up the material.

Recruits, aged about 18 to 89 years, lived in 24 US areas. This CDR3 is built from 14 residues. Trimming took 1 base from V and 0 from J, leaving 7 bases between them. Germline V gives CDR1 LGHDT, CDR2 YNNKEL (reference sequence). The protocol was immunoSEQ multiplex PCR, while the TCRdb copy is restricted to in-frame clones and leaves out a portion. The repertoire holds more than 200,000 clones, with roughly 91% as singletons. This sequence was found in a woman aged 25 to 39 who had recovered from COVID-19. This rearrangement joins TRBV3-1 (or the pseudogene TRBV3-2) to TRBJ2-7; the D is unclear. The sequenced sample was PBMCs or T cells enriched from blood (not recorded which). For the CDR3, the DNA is TGTGCCAGCAGCCAAGGGAGTTCCTCCTACGAGCAGTACTTC. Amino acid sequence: CASSQGSSSYEQYF.